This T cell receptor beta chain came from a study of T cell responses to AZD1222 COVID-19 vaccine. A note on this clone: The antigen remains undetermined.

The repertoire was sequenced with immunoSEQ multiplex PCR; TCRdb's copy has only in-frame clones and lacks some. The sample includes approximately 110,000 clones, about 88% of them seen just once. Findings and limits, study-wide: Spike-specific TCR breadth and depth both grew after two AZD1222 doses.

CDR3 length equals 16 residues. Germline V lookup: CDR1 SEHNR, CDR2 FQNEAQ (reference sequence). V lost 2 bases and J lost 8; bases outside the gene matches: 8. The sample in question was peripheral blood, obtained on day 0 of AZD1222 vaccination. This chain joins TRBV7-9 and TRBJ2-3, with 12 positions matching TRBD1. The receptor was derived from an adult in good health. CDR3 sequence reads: CASSLTGQGAVGTQYF. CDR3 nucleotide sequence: TGTGCCAGCAGCTTAACGGGACAGGGGGCGGTGGGTACGCAGTATTTT.